The sequence of this T cell receptor beta chain was determined in a study of shared clonotypes between healthy human individuals. Overall study results and limits: Few donors limited the genetic and exposure-history diversity represented. Deeper or shallower sequencing was expected to change how clonotypes are shared among donors.

This clone was recorded once. Its antigen is still unknown. Clones were read by immunoSEQ multiplex PCR, and TCRdb kept only the in-frame ones, dropping some. This sample has about half a million clones, with less than 85% found just once. The TCR sequence derives from a woman aged 40 to 50 in good health. Some clones in this sample may be carry-over from other donors' samples. Sequencing was carried out using PBMCs.

The chain's CDR3 is CASSVRLNTGELFF. In DNA, the CDR3 is TGTGCCAGCAGCGTACGCTTGAACACCGGGGAGCTGTTTTTT. This chain uses TRBV9 with TRBJ2-2; D is unclear. Germline values: CDR1 SGDLS, CDR2 YYNGEE. V lost 1 base to trimming and J lost 1 base, with 5 bases between them. The CDR3 sequence is 14 residues long.